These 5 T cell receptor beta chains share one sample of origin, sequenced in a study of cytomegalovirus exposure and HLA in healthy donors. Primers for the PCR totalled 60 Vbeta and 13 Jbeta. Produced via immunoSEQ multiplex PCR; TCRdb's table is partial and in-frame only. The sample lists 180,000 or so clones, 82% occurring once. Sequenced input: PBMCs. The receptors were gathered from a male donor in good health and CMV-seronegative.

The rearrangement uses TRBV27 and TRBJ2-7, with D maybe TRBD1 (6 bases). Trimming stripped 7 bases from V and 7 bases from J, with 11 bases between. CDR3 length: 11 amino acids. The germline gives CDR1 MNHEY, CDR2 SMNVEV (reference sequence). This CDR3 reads CASTQGGEQYF. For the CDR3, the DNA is TGTGCCAGCACCCAAGGGGGTGAGCAGTACTTC.

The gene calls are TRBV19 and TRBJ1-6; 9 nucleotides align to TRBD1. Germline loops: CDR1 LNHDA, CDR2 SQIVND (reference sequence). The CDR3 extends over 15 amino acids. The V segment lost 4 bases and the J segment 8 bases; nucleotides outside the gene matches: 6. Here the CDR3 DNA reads TGTGCCAGTAGTAATACAGGGGGCCCCGATTCACCCCTCCACTTT. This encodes CASSNTGGPDSPLHF.

The CDR3: CASSYMATGFEAFF. The CDR3 DNA is TGTGCCAGCAGTTATATGGCTACAGGGTTTGAAGCTTTCTTT. The chain recombines TRBV27 with TRBJ1-1; D possibly corresponds to TRBD1 (6 bases). Trimming shortened V by 4 bases and J by 7 bases, and 16 bases separated the two germline ends. Germline values: CDR1 MNHEY, CDR2 SMNVEV (reference sequence). The CDR3 consists of 14 residues.

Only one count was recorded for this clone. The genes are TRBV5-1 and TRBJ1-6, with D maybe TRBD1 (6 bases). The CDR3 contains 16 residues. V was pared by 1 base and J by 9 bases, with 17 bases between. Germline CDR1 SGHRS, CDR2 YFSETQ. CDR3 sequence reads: CASSLTQQGEGSPLHF. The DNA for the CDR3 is TGCGCCAGCAGCTTGACCCAACAGGGCGAGGGTTCACCCCTCCACTTT. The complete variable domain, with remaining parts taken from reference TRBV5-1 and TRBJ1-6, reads KAGVTQTPRYLIKTRGQQVTLSCSPISGHRSVSWYQQTPGQGLQFLFEYFSETQRNKGNFPGRFSGRQFSNSRSEMNVSTLELGDSALYLCASSLTQQGEGSPLHFGNGTRLTVT.

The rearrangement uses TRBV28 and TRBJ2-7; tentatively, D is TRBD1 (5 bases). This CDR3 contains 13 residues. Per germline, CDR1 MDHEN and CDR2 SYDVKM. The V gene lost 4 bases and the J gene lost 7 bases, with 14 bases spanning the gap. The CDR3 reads CASSSLQGSEQYF. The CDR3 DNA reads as TGTGCCAGCAGTTCTCTGCAGGGCAGTGAGCAGTACTTC.